This T cell receptor (beta chain) was obtained from a study of CD8+ T cells in alopecia areata. The treatment is: oral pan-JAK inhibitor, 5-10 mg twice daily. Study results and caveats: The study found that many expanded lesional clones persisted in scalp and blood during tofacitinib. For lesional scalp, especially alopecia totalis/universalis, clonality was higher than in normal scalp. For patients receiving tofacitinib, scalp clonality and expanded CD8+ clones among the top 100 significantly decreased.

A word on this clone: Its target is unknown.

Extraction of RNA preceded its reverse transcription into cDNA, which served as the sequencing template. Only in-frame clones appear in the TCRdb table, and some are missing; sequencing was by immunoSEQ multiplex PCR. Among about 87,000 clones listed, around 71% were seen once. The sample in question was CD8+ T cells sorted from blood, obtained at approximately week 44, from a patient treated with tofacitinib. This TCR came from a human donor with alopecia areata.

CDR3 in amino acids: CASSGQGSNSPLHF. CDR3 coding DNA: TGTGCCAGTAGTGGACAGGGAAGTAATTCACCCCTCCACTTT. This sequence joins TRBV19 and TRBJ1-6, with 8 positions matching TRBD1. The V segment lost 5 bases and the J segment 6 bases; nucleotides outside the gene matches: 3. Per germline, CDR1 LNHDA and CDR2 SQIVND (reference sequence). The CDR3 is made up of 14 amino acids.